Listed below are T cell receptor beta chains from one sample, sequenced in a study of T cell changes during pregnancy in multiple sclerosis. Here immunoSEQ multiplex PCR was the method, and the copy in TCRdb shows in-frame clones only, minus some. This sample has about 98,000 clones; roughly 94% occur once, and the top ten carry about 2%. Material: peripheral blood, obtained after pregnancy. All receptors derive from a female donor in good health, enrolled as a control in a pregnancy study. Each CDR3 is given with its conserved first and last residue. The D gene is left open where the match is weak. Part of the rows lack a size; the others show once, few, many or a class for expanded clones.

>-|TRBV27|TRBJ2-1|TRBD2
TGTGCCAGCGGACTAGCGGGAGGTGAGCAGTTCTTC
CASGLAGGEQFF
>-|TRBV10-3|TRBJ2-7|-
TGTGCCACCAGCAGACAGGATACCTACGAGCAGTACTTC
CATSRQDTYEQYF
>once|TRBV6-5|TRBJ2-2|TRBD2
TGTGCCAGCCGGAGCGGGGCAGGGACCGGGGAGCTGTTTTTT
CASRSGAGTGELFF
>few|TRBV18|TRBJ1-1|TRBD1
TGTGCCAGCCGTCCGGGACAGCGAGAAGCTTTCTTT
CASRPGQREAFF
>-|TRBV27|TRBJ1-3|TRBD1
TGTGCCAGCAGTTTATTGGGACCTCAGGGGGGCCTTGGAAACACCATATATTTT
CASSLLGPQGGLGNTIYF
>-|TRBV23-1|TRBJ2-3|-
TGCGCCAGCAGTCCAGATTTATCAGGATGCACAGATACGCAGTATTTT
CASSPDLSGCTDTQYF
>-|TRBV5-1|TRBJ1-3|-
TGCGCCAGCAGCTTGTGGTCTACCTCTGGAAACACCATATATTTT
CASSLWSTSGNTIYF
>once|TRBV29-1|TRBJ1-5|-
TGCGGCGTTGGCGCCCGGGATCAGCCCCAGCATTTT
CGVGARDQPQHF
>-|TRBV5-4|TRBJ2-1|TRBD1
TGTGCCAGCAGCGCCGGGACAGCGACCTACAATGAGCAGTTCTTC
CASSAGTATYNEQFF
>-|TRBV11-2|TRBJ1-3|TRBD1
TGTGCCAGCAGCCTCGGGACAGGGGCAAACACCATATATTTT
CASSLGTGANTIYF
>-|TRBV19|TRBJ1-4|-
TGTGCCAGTAGTATAGGAGGGAAAATTAATGAAAAACTGTTTTTT
CASSIGGKINEKLFF
>-|TRBV9|TRBJ2-1|-
TGTGCCAGCAGCGTAGTGAGCGGTGGGAATGAGCAGTTCTTC
CASSVVSGGNEQFF
>-|TRBV7-9|TRBJ1-2|-
TGTGCCAGCAGCCTGGCTGGCAGCTACACCTTC
CASSLAGSYTF
>-|TRBV27|TRBJ2-1|TRBD2
TGTGCCAGCAGCCCGTGGGCTAGCGGGAGCGGGGCAGAGCAGTTCTTC
CASSPWASGSGAEQFF
>-|TRBV7-9|TRBJ2-7|TRBD2
TGTGCCAGCAGCTCTACTCCTTTAGCGGGAGCCAAAGGCGAGCAGTACTTC
CASSSTPLAGAKGEQYF
>-|TRBV5-1|TRBJ2-7|TRBD1
TGCGCCAGCAGCGACGGACAGGCGACCTACGAGCAGTACTTC
CASSDGQATYEQYF
>few|TRBV19|TRBJ2-5|TRBD1
TGTGCCAGTAGTGGACAGGGTAACCAAGAGACCCAGTACTTC
CASSGQGNQETQYF
>few|TRBV14|TRBJ2-7|TRBD1
TGTGCCAGCAGCCAATTTCCGGGACAGGGAGCCTACGAGCAGTACTTC
CASSQFPGQGAYEQYF
>-|TRBV29-1|TRBJ2-2|-
TGCAGCGTTCGGGACTTGAACACCGGGGAGCTGTTTTTT
CSVRDLNTGELFF
>once|TRBV2|TRBJ2-3|-
TGTGCCAGCATCTGGACCGAAGCGGGAGATACGCAGTATTTT
CASIWTEAGDTQYF
>-|TRBV18|TRBJ1-1|TRBD1
TGTGCCAGCTCACAAGGACAGGGGGGTGAAGCTTTCTTT
CASSQGQGGEAFF
>-|TRBV7-8|TRBJ2-5|TRBD1
TGTGCCAGCAGCTCGACGACAGGGTCAGAGACCCAGTACTTC
CASSSTTGSETQYF
>-|TRBV29-1|TRBJ2-2|TRBD2
TGCAGCGTTGGGATAGCGGGAGAAACCGGGGAGCTGTTTTTT
CSVGIAGETGELFF
>once|TRBV6-5|TRBJ2-3|TRBD2
TGTGCCAGCAGTTACCTCTCGGGAGGGAGCACAGATACGCAGTATTTT
CASSYLSGGSTDTQYF
>few|TRBV5-1|TRBJ1-2|-
TGCGCCAGCAGGGACAGCTTAACCTATGGCTACACCTTC
CASRDSLTYGYTF
>few|TRBV27|TRBJ1-3|-
TGTGCCAGCAGTTTAAAGGGGCACCCTGGAAACACCATATATTTT
CASSLKGHPGNTIYF
>once|TRBV25-1|TRBJ2-7|TRBD1
TGTGCCAGCAGTGAAGCAGGGGGTTCCGAGCAGTACTTC
CASSEAGGSEQYF
>-|TRBV11-3|TRBJ2-1|-
TGTGCCAGCAGCTTAGGGCTAGTTAATGAGCAGTTCTTC
CASSLGLVNEQFF
>-|TRBV30|TRBJ1-2|TRBD1
TGTGCCTTACGACAGGGGGGTAACTATGGCTACACCTTC
CALRQGGNYGYTF
>-|TRBV10-3|TRBJ2-5|TRBD1
TGTGCCATCAGGGGACAGGGAGGGAACCAAGAGACCCAGTACTTC
CAIRGQGGNQETQYF
>-|TRBV6-5|TRBJ1-3|-
TGTGCCAGCAGTTACTCGACCCAGAGGGGAAACACCATATATTTT
CASSYSTQRGNTIYF
>-|TRBV7-2|TRBJ2-5|-
TGTGCCAGCAGCTCCCCGACTACTTTGAAGACCCAGTACTTC
CASSSPTTLKTQYF
>-|TRBV29-1|TRBJ2-1|TRBD2
TGCAGCGTAAAAGGGGGACTAGCGGGAGTTCTTCATGAGCAGTTCTTC
CSVKGGLAGVLHEQFF
>-|TRBV7-9|TRBJ1-4|-
TGTGCCAGCCAGGGGAGGGGTGAAAAACTGTTTTTT
CASQGRGEKLFF
>-|TRBV5-5|TRBJ1-2|-
TGTGCCAGCAGTCTATCAGGGTTAGATCAGGATGGCTACACCTTC
CASSLSGLDQDGYTF
>-|TRBV7-9|TRBJ2-2|-
TGTGCCAGCAGCTTTTTTTTCGGGGGAGGACGCACCGGGGAGCTGTTTTTT
CASSFFFGGGRTGELFF